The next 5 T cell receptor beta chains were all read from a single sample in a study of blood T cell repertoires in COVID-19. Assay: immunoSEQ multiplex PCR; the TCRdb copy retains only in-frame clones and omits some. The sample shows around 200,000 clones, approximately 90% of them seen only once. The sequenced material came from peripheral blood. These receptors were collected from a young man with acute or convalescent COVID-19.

CDR3 amino acids: CASHREPGGSGYTF. CDR3 sequence (DNA): TGTGCCAGTCACCGGGAGCCAGGGGGCAGTGGCTACACCTTC. The J gene is TRBJ1-2, the V gene TRBV19, with 8 bases that match TRBD1. Trimming cost V 8 bases and J 7 bases; bases outside gene matches: 12. This CDR3 comprises 14 residues. CDR1 and CDR2 (germline): LNHDA, SQIVND (reference sequence).

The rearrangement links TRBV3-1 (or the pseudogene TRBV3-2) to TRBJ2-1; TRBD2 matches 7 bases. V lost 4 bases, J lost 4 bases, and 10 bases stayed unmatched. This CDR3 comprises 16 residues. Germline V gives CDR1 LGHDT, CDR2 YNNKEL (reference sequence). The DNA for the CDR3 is TGTGCCAGCAGCCGCCCACTTGCGGGGGTATACAATGAGCAGTTCTTC. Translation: CASSRPLAGVYNEQFF.

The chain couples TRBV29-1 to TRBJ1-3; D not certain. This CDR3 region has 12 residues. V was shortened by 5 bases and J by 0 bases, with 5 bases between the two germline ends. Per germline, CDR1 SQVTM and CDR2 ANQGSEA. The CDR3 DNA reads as TGCAGCGTTTCTCGCTCTGGAAACACCATATATTTT. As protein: CSVSRSGNTIYF.

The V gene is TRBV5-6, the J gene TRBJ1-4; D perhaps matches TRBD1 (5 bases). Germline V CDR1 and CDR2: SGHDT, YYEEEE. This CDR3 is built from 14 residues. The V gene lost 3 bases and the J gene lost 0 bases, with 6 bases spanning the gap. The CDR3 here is CASSSTATNEKLFF. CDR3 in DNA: TGTGCCAGCAGCTCGACAGCAACTAATGAAAAACTGTTTTTT. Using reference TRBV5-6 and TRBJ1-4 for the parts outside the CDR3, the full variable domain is DAGVTQSPTHLIKTRGQQVTLRCSPKSGHDTVSWYQQALGQGPQFIFQYYEEEERQRGNFPDRFSGHQFPNYSSELNVNALLLGDSALYLCASSSTATNEKLFFGSGTQLSVL.

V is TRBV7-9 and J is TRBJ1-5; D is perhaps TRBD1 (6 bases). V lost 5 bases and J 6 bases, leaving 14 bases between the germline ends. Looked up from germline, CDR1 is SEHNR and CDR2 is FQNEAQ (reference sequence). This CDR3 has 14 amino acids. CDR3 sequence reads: CASSPGGSGQPQHF. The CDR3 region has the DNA TGTGCCAGCAGCCCGGGGGGCTCGGGTCAGCCCCAGCATTTT.